This T cell receptor (beta chain) was observed in a study of T cells in Graves' hyperthyroidism and ophthalmopathy. Study-wide results and limits: Blood also held most thyroid clonotypes expanded beyond 0.001.

As concerns this clonotype: Its antigen is unknown.

The source material, RNA transcripts, was used to amplify TCR beta CDR3 regions. An initial round of RT-PCR targeting the TCR CDR3 relied on the HTBI primer set. One entry per CDR3 protein, called by TCRdb with MiXCR from the multiplex PCR reads. The table shows some 740,000 distinct CDR3 sequences, with 13% to 15% occurring only once. CDR1 and CDR2 from the germline V gene are SGHAT and FQNNGV. There are 15 residues in the CDR3. The V end was cut by 9 bases, the J end by 2 bases, with 20 bases between. The authors deemed Graves' hyperthyroidism stable absent ophthalmopathy progression within 18 months. Among the patients, aged 18 to 65, hyperthyroidism was newly diagnosed and had lasted under 2 months. Based on clinical symptoms, serum thyroxine and TRAb, thyroid ultrasound and orbital computed tomography, diagnoses were reached.

The receptor comes from a woman in her late teens or twenties with Graves' hyperthyroidism. The sequenced material came from blood. This chain joins TRBV11-2 and TRBJ2-7; D might be TRBD1 or TRBD2, each matching 5 bases. CDR3 sequence (DNA): TGTGCCAGTTCCCATGGGACGAAAGCCACCTACGAGCAGTACTTC. Translating gives CASSHGTKATYEQYF.